These T cell receptor beta chains were read from a single sample in a study of beta chain features in type 1 diabetes. Measured with immunoSEQ multiplex PCR; TCRdb has only the in-frame clones, and not every one. Here the sample spans 390,000 or so clones, about 15% being singletons. Sample: naive CD4+ T cells from blood. The receptors were gathered from a young man in good health. Each CDR3 is given with its conserved first and last residue. D genes are given only for firm matches. Some rows mark clone size as missing; the rest say once, few, many or name a class of expanded clone.

>few|.|TRBV7-6|TRBJ1-4
TGTGCCAGCAGCAGAATATCAACTAATGAAAAACTGTTTTTT
CASSRISTNEKLFF
>.|.|TRBV6-5|TRBJ1-5
TGTGCCAGCAGTCCCGGACGGTTGGGACAGCCCCAGCATTTT
CASSPGRLGQPQHF
>few|.|TRBV6-5|TRBJ2-5
TGTGCCAGCAGTTACTCCCGCGGGGAGACCCAGTACTTC
CASSYSRGETQYF
>few|TRBD2|TRBV11-2|TRBJ2-7
TGTGCCAGTAGCGGGGCCGAGCAGTACTTC
CASSGAEQYF
>few|.|TRBV7-2|TRBJ2-7
TGTGCCAGCAGCCTAATCCCCTACGAGCAGTACTTC
CASSLIPYEQYF
>.|.|TRBV5-6|TRBJ2-3
TGTGCCAGCAGGCGAGGGGGAAGCACAGATACGCAGTATTTT
CASRRGGSTDTQYF
>.|.|TRBV27|TRBJ2-7
TGTGCCAGCAGTTTATCACAGGGATGGGGCGAGCAGTACTTC
CASSLSQGWGEQYF
>few|TRBD2|TRBV7-2|TRBJ2-2
TGTGCCAGCAGCACCGGGACTAGCGCCACCGGGGAGCTGTTTTTT
CASSTGTSATGELFF
>few|.|TRBV5-4|TRBJ2-7
TGTGCCAGCAGCGGCACAGGTCAAATGGGTAGAGAGTACTTC
CASSGTGQMGREYF
>.|.|TRBV10-3|TRBJ1-2
TGTGCCATCAGTGAGGGACACATAGGAGGGAGCGTCGACTATGGCTACACCTTC
CAISEGHIGGSVDYGYTF
>.|.|TRBV5-1|TRBJ2-7
TGCGCCAGCAGCACCACCCCAGGGGCCCCCTCCTACGAGCAGTACTTC
CASSTTPGAPSYEQYF
>few|TRBD1|TRBV7-9|TRBJ1-4
TGTGCCAGCAGCTCGCCCCGGACAGGGGGGCGTGAAAAACTGTTTTTT
CASSSPRTGGREKLFF
>.|.|TRBV7-9|TRBJ1-4
TGTGCCAGCAGCTTTAACGCCCCCGCAACTAATGAAAAACTGTTTTTT
CASSFNAPATNEKLFF
>few|.|TRBV6-5|TRBJ1-1
TGTGCCAGCCTCCCCCCAGGGATAAACACTGAAGCTTTCTTT
CASLPPGINTEAFF
>few|TRBD2|TRBV9|TRBJ2-3
TGTGCCAGCAGCGTAGGACCGGCGGGAGATACAGATACGCAGTATTTT
CASSVGPAGDTDTQYF
>few|.|TRBV30|TRBJ2-3
TGTGCCTGGAGCCTAGGGACCCAAGGGGATACGCAGTATTTT
CAWSLGTQGDTQYF
>.|TRBD1|TRBV5-6|TRBJ1-1
TGTGCCAGCAGCTTTAGTCAGGGGGCCACGCCGTCAAACACTGAAGCTTTCTTT
CASSFSQGATPSNTEAFF
>few|TRBD2|TRBV2|TRBJ2-1
TGTGCCAGCAGTGAATCCCAGGCTAGCGGAACTCACAATGAGCAGTTCTTC
CASSESQASGTHNEQFF
>.|TRBD2|TRBV6-6|TRBJ2-3
TGTGCCAGCAGTTACTCGGCTAGCGGGACCGCAGATACGCAGTATTTT
CASSYSASGTADTQYF
>.|TRBD2|TRBV23-1|TRBJ2-3
TGCGCCAGCAGTCTAACACGGGGGGAGGGATGGACGCAGTATTTT
CASSLTRGEGWTQYF
>.|.|TRBV30|TRBJ2-3
TGTGCCTGGAACCCCGGCGCCACAGATACGCAGTATTTT
CAWNPGATDTQYF
>.|TRBD2|TRBV5-1|TRBJ2-1
TGCGCCAGCAGCTCGGGGACTAGCGGGGCCCACTACAATGAGCAGTTCTTC
CASSSGTSGAHYNEQFF
>.|TRBD1|TRBV2|TRBJ1-6
TGTGCCAGCAGTGAAGCGGGACAGGAGCTTTCACCCCTCCACTTT
CASSEAGQELSPLHF
>.|TRBD1|TRBV5-1|TRBJ2-5
TGCGCCAGCAGCTTACGTCCCGGGACAGGGGGTCCCCAAGAGACCCAGTACTTC
CASSLRPGTGGPQETQYF
>.|TRBD2|TRBV28|TRBJ2-3
TGTGCCAGCAGTTTAGTGACTAGCGGGAGTGGTACGCAGTATTTT
CASSLVTSGSGTQYF
>few|.|TRBV29-1|TRBJ1-1
TGCAGCGTCGGGGTGATTGAAGCTTTCTTT
CSVGVIEAFF
>.|.|TRBV4-2|TRBJ2-5
TGTGCCAGCAGCCAAGTGCACAGCCAAGAGACCCAGTACTTC
CASSQVHSQETQYF
>.|.|TRBV9|TRBJ2-5
TGTGCCAGCAGCGTAGAGGCGGGACCACAAGAGACCCAGTACTTC
CASSVEAGPQETQYF
>.|.|TRBV18|TRBJ2-5
TGTGCCAGCTCACCCTTATCAAGACGTACCCAAGAGACCCAGTACTTC
CASSPLSRRTQETQYF
>.|.|TRBV5-6|TRBJ1-2
TGTGCCAGCAGCTTATTCACAGGAGGATATGGCTACACCTTC
CASSLFTGGYGYTF
>few|.|TRBV18|TRBJ1-1
TGTGCCAGCTCACTAGCCTCAGACATCATGAACACTGAAGCTTTCTTT
CASSLASDIMNTEAFF
>.|.|TRBV6-4|TRBJ1-2
TGTGCCAGCAATAGTCCTTATGGCTACACCTTC
CASNSPYGYTF
>few|.|TRBV6-5|TRBJ2-3
TGTGCCAGCAGTACGGAGAGCGGGCCCACAGATACGCAGTATTTT
CASSTESGPTDTQYF
>few|.|TRBV5-1|TRBJ1-2
TGCGCCAGCAGGTTGACAGGATTCAACTATGGCTACACCTTC
CASRLTGFNYGYTF
>.|.|TRBV7-9|TRBJ1-1
TGTGCCAGCAGCTTAGCGGGGCAGGCACCTGAAGCTTTCTTT
CASSLAGQAPEAFF
>.|TRBD2|TRBV28|TRBJ2-5
TGTGCCAGCAGTCTGTCCGGGACTAGCGGTAAAGAGACCCAGTACTTC
CASSLSGTSGKETQYF